This paragraph covers one T cell receptor beta chain sequence. Its target is not known. Between the trimmed V and J ends, which lost 1 base and 8 bases, there was a span of 11 bases. CDR1 and CDR2 from the germline V gene are SGHNT and YENEEA. CDR3 length equals 13 residues. Produced via immunoSEQ multiplex PCR; TCRdb's table is partial and in-frame only. The sample shows some 23,000 clones, roughly 97% of them seen only once. This sample was taken from a study of B cell selection in AIRE deficiency. Findings and limits, study-wide: With only TCRbeta sequenced, 35% to 45% of shared healthy Treg sequences overlapped Tconv. Tconv and Treg cells from AIRE-deficient patients resembled healthy donors in TCRBV usage, CDR3 length and diversity. Shorter CDR3s marked shared Treg sequences, biased toward few non-templated insertions. Healthy donors alone shared 31.6% of thousands of Treg sequences; patients alone approximately 9%.

CD4+CD127+ cells were sorted as the conventional CD4 T cells. The sample taken for sequencing was conventional CD4+ T cells sorted from PBMCs. This chain links TRBV11-3 with TRBJ1-2; no definite D call. This receptor was obtained from a human donor with AIRE deficiency. The CDR3 region has the DNA TGTGCCAGCAGCTTAGCCGGGCACGAGGGCTACACCTTC. Translation gives CASSLAGHEGYTF.